The subject of this entry is one TCR beta chain. Its antigen is undetermined. This sample is drawn from a study of T-cell memory formation after mild COVID-19. Background on the study: Clusters were largely donor specific. Broader study findings: CD4/CD8 balance characterized clones contracting day 15 to 85, and CD4+ skew characterized later expanders. The main location of contracting CD4+ clones was CM and EM, and that of contracting CD8+ clones was EMRA. Whether day 37 second-wave clones are SARS-CoV-2-specific was not confirmed.

TCRdb re-called the 5' RACE reads through MiXCR, storing one row per CDR3 protein. The sample yields more than 80,000 distinct CDR3 sequences, roughly an eighth seen once. Trimming pared 5 bases from V and 9 bases from J, leaving 18 bases between. The CDR3 is 14 amino acids. Per germline, CDR1 SGHTA and CDR2 FQGNSA. The gene calls are TRBV7-2 and TRBJ2-3; possibly TRBD1 or TRBD2 for D (6 bases each). This receptor was obtained from an adult woman who had mild COVID-19 (a few samples of this study predate the infection). Cell type and time point are not known. The sequencing sample was made of PBMCs or a T cell subset sorted from them (not recorded which). The CDR3, as DNA: TGTGCCAGCAGCCCCGTGGGGGGCAGTGAAACGCAGTATTTT. It translates to CASSPVGGSETQYF.